The rows below give T cell receptor beta chains drawn from one sample of a study of T cell responses to AZD1222 COVID-19 vaccine. Sequencing used immunoSEQ multiplex PCR; TCRdb keeps in-frame clones, though not all of them. The table shows about 200,000 clones, with about nine tenths occurring only once. Here the sequenced sample was peripheral blood, taken 28 days after the second AZD1222 dose. The receptor set was obtained from an adult who received the AZD1222 COVID-19 vaccine. CDR3s include the opening cysteine and the closing phenylalanine or tryptophan. The D gene is left open where the match is weak. Clone size is not always given. Where it is, it says once, few, many or a class for expanded clones.

cdr3_length | j_call | d_call | clone_size | v_call | cdr3_aa | cdr3_nt
14 | TRBJ2-1 | TRBD2 | - | TRBV5-1 | CASSPSGVYNEQFF | TGCGCCAGCAGCCCGAGCGGGGTTTACAATGAGCAGTTCTTC
18 | TRBJ1-1 | - | once | TRBV7-6 | CASSLAGGSRVLHTEAFF | TGTGCCAGCAGCTTAGCGGGGGGATCCAGGGTCTTACACACTGAAGCTTTCTTT
13 | TRBJ1-1 | - | once | TRBV29-1 | CSVDAGVSTEAFF | TGCAGCGTTGACGCGGGGGTCAGCACTGAAGCTTTCTTT
11 | TRBJ1-5 | - | - | TRBV6-5 | CATGQNQPQHF | TGTGCCACTGGGCAGAATCAGCCCCAGCATTTT
13 | TRBJ2-3 | - | - | TRBV10-1 | CASSWNPTDTQYF | TGCGCCAGCAGCTGGAATCCCACAGATACGCAGTATTTT
16 | TRBJ2-7 | - | - | TRBV7-3 | CASSPFLDLDYEKQYF | TGTGCCAGCAGCCCCTTTTTGGATCTGGACTACGAGAAGCAGTACTTC
14 | TRBJ1-1 | TRBD1 | - | TRBV5-3 | CARSMDRRWTEAFF | TGTGCCAGAAGCATGGACAGGCGGTGGACTGAAGCTTTCTTT
15 | TRBJ2-3 | TRBD1 | - | TRBV11-1 | CASSYRDREADTQYF | TGTGCCAGCAGCTACCGGGACAGGGAGGCAGATACGCAGTATTTT
15 | TRBJ1-2 | TRBD1 | - | TRBV10-3 | CAISEVKTGDYGYTF | TGTGCCATCAGTGAGGTTAAGACAGGGGACTATGGCTACACCTTC
15 | TRBJ1-5 | - | - | TRBV30 | CAWSQPGQGNQPQHF | TGTGCCTGGAGTCAACCGGGACAAGGCAATCAGCCCCAGCATTTT
14 | TRBJ2-3 | TRBD2 | - | TRBV3-1/TRBV3-2 | CASSQGLAGDTQYF | TGTGCCAGCAGCCAAGGACTAGCGGGAGATACGCAGTATTTT
14 | TRBJ1-5 | - | - | TRBV24-1 | CATSRRGLNQPQHF | TGTGCCACCAGCCGGCGTGGCCTCAATCAGCCCCAGCATTTT
14 | TRBJ2-3 | - | - | TRBV21-1 | CASSPVCYTDTQYF | TGTGCCAGCAGCCCGGTGTGTTACACAGATACGCAGTATTTT
15 | TRBJ1-3 | - | - | TRBV19 | CASSPYWGPGNTIYF | TGTGCCAGTAGTCCCTATTGGGGGCCTGGAAACACCATATATTTT
15 | TRBJ1-6 | - | - | TRBV3-1/TRBV3-2 | CASSHEPLGSSPLHF | TGTGCCAGCAGCCACGAACCTTTAGGTAGCTCACCCCTCCACTTT
16 | TRBJ2-1 | - | - | TRBV11-1 | CASSPDLASSYNEQFF | TGTGCCAGCAGCCCGGACTTAGCGAGCTCCTACAATGAGCAGTTCTTC
15 | TRBJ2-7 | - | - | TRBV9 | CASSVAGDPTIEQYF | TGTGCCAGCAGCGTAGCGGGGGACCCCACAATCGAGCAGTACTTC
15 | TRBJ2-2 | - | - | TRBV5-1 | CASSSGQSDIGELFF | TGCGCCAGCAGCTCAGGCCAGAGTGACATCGGGGAGCTGTTTTTT
16 | TRBJ1-2 | TRBD1 | - | TRBV11-2 | CASSPHQNRGNYGYTF | TGTGCCAGCAGCCCTCACCAAAACAGGGGTAACTATGGCTACACCTTC
13 | TRBJ2-4 | TRBD2 | - | TRBV19 | CASMESGRYIQYF | TGTGCCAGTATGGAAAGCGGGAGATACATTCAGTACTTC
15 | TRBJ2-7 | - | - | TRBV7-2 | CASSSLSGQSYEQYF | TGTGCCAGCAGCTCACTCAGTGGACAGTCCTACGAGCAGTACTTC
18 | TRBJ2-1 | - | - | TRBV5-5 | CASSSPLRFTPGSNEQFF | TGTGCCAGCAGCTCTCCCCTGCGTTTTACCCCCGGGTCCAATGAGCAGTTCTTC
13 | TRBJ1-3 | - | - | TRBV30 | CAWSVGSGNTIYF | TGTGCCTGGAGTGTGGGCTCTGGAAACACCATATATTTT
13 | TRBJ1-6 | - | - | TRBV5-1 | CASRGQERSPLHF | TGCGCCAGCAGAGGGCAGGAACGATCACCCCTCCACTTT
11 | TRBJ1-2 | - | - | TRBV30 | CASGGSFGYTF | TGTGCCTCGGGGGGGTCGTTTGGCTACACCTTC
12 | TRBJ1-5 | - | - | TRBV14 | CASSLDSGPQHF | TGTGCCAGCAGCCTGGATTCGGGGCCCCAGCATTTT
13 | TRBJ1-6 | TRBD1 | - | TRBV19 | CATNRDRGSPLHF | TGTGCCACAAACCGGGACAGGGGCTCACCCCTCCACTTT
13 | TRBJ1-1 | - | - | TRBV5-3 | CARKPWIALGAFF | TGTGCCAGAAAGCCGTGGATTGCTTTGGGGGCTTTCTTT
15 | TRBJ2-1 | TRBD2 | - | TRBV7-8 | CASSLSGGVYNEQFF | TGTGCCAGCAGCTTAAGCGGGGGTGTCTACAATGAGCAGTTCTTC
16 | TRBJ1-2 | - | - | TRBV28 | CASSLGGALPRYGYTF | TGTGCCAGCAGTTTAGGGGGGGCACTTCCGCGCTATGGCTACACCTTC
14 | TRBJ1-6 | - | - | TRBV3-1/TRBV3-2 | CASSQLDTNSPLHF | TGTGCCAGCAGCCAACTGGATACTAATTCACCCCTCCACTTT
16 | TRBJ2-1 | TRBD2 | - | TRBV9 | CASSVRTSGSADEQFF | TGTGCCAGCAGCGTCAGGACTAGCGGGAGTGCTGATGAGCAGTTCTTC